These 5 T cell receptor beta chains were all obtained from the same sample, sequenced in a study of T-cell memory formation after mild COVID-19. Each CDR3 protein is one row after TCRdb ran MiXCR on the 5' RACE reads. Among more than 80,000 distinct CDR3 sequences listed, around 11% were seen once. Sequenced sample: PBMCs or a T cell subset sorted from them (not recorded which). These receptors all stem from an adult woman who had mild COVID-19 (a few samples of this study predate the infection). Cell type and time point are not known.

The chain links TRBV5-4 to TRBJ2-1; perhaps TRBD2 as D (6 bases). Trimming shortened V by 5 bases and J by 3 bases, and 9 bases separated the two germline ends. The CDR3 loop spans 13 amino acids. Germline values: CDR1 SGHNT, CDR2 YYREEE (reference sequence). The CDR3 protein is CASRDGSYNEQFF. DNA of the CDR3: TGTGCCAGCAGGGACGGGAGCTACAATGAGCAGTTCTTC.

The CDR3 reads CASSFPPAGAIIVYNEQFF. The CDR3 coding sequence is TGTGCCAGCAGCTTCCCCCCAGCGGGGGCCATCATCGTATACAATGAGCAGTTCTTC. V is TRBV5-6 and J is TRBJ2-1, with 8 nucleotides matching TRBD2. There are 19 residues in the CDR3. Germline V gene data show CDR1 as SGHDT and CDR2 as YYEEEE. V shed 2 bases, J shed 4 bases, and the junction held 17 bases outside the gene matches.

CDR3 nucleotide sequence: TGTGCCACCAGCAGAGACCTGGGACACGGAATACCCGGCTATGGCTACACCTTC. It yields the protein CATSRDLGHGIPGYGYTF. This sequence joins TRBV15 and TRBJ1-2; weak D call: TRBD1 (6 bases). With 0 bases removed from V and 4 bases from J, the gap between germline ends came to 21 bases. This CDR3 is 18 amino acids long. Germline CDR1 reads LNHNV; CDR2 reads YYDKDF (reference sequence).

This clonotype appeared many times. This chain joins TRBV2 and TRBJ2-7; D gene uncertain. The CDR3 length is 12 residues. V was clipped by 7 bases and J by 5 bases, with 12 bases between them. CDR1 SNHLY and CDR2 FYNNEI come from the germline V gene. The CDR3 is CASMVAQDEQYF. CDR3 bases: TGTGCCAGCATGGTCGCCCAGGACGAGCAGTACTTC. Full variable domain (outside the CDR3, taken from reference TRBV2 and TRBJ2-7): EPEVTQTPSHQVTQMGQEVILRCVPISNHLYFYWYRQILGQKVEFLVSFYNNEISEKSEIFDDQFSVERPDGSNFTLKIRSTKLEDSAMYFCASMVAQDEQYFGPGTRLTVT.

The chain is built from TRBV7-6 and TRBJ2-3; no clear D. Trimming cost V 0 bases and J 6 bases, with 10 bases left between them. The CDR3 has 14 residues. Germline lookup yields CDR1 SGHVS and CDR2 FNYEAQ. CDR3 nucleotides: TGTGCCAGCAGCTTAGCTGGCGGTGAGGATACGCAGTATTTT. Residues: CASSLAGGEDTQYF.